This T cell receptor beta chain was identified during a study of blood T cell repertoires in COVID-19. Study in general: Some COVID-19 samples were acute and others convalescent; all came from the United States, Italy and Spain.

Original data processing: Reference gene primer amplification in the assay estimated nucleated cell counts. Libraries were prepared by immunoSEQ multiplex PCR; TCRdb keeps only in-frame clonotypes and omits some of them. V and J calls and clone size are copied from that table; D and trimming were computed from the DNA. The sample contains 62,000 or so clones, 85% to 90% of which appear only once. CDR1 is SGHTA and CDR2 is FQGNSA in the germline V gene. The CDR3 length is 11 residues. V was cut by 5 bases and J by 12 bases, with 14 bases left in between. This clonotype was sampled from a man in his fifties with acute or convalescent COVID-19. V usage is TRBV7-2 and J usage is TRBJ2-7, with TRBD2 as a possible D gene (6 bases). Source material: peripheral blood. Here the CDR3 DNA reads TGTGCCAGCAGCCCAGCGCGGGGTCTGTACTTC. Translated, it gives CASSPARGLYF.